The present T cell receptor (beta chain) was sequenced within a study of cytomegalovirus exposure and HLA in healthy donors. Vbeta (60) and Jbeta (13) primers were used in the PCR. The repertoire was sequenced with immunoSEQ multiplex PCR; TCRdb's copy has only in-frame clones and lacks some. This repertoire includes 150,000 to 200,000 clones. V shed 1 base and J shed 0 bases, with 7 bases lying between them. Germline CDR1 SGHDN, CDR2 FVKESK. The CDR3 is 16 residues long. The chain joins TRBV14 to TRBJ2-6, with D unclear. This clonotype was sampled from a boy younger than 18 in good health and CMV-seronegative. Material for sequencing was PBMCs. The CDR3 nucleotides are TGTGCCAGCAGCCAAGCGACTTTCTCTGGGGCCAACGTCCTGACTTTC. It translates to CASSQATFSGANVLTF. Full variable domain (remainder filled in from reference TRBV14 and TRBJ2-6): EAGVTQFPSHSVIEKGQTVTLRCDPISGHDNLYWYRRVMGKEIKFLLHFVKESKQDESGMPNNRFLAERTGGTYSTLKVQPAELEDSGVYFCASSQATFSGANVLTFGAGSRLTVL.